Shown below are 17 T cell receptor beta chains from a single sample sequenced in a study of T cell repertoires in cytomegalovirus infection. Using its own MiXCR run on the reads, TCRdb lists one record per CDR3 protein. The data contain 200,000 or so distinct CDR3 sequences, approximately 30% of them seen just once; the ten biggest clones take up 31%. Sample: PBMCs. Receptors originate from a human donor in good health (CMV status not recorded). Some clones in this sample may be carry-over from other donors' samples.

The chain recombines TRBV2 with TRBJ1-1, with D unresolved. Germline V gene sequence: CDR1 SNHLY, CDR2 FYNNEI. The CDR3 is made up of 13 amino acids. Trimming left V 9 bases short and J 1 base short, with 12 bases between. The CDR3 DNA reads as TGTGCCAGGACCTTTAAAACGAACACTGAAGCTTTCTTT. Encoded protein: CARTFKTNTEAFF.

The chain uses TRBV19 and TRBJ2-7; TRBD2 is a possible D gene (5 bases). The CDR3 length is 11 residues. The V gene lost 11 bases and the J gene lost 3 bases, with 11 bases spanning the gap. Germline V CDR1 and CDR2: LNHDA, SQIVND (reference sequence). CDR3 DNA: TGTGCCGTAGGAGGACTCTACGAGCAGTACTTC. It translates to CAVGGLYEQYF.

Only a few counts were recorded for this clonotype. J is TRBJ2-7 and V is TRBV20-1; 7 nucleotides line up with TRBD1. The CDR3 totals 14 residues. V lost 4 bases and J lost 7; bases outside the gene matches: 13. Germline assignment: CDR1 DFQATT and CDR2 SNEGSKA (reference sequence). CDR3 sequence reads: CSAKPGQRLGEQYF. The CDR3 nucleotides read TGCAGTGCTAAACCGGGACAGAGACTTGGTGAGCAGTACTTC.

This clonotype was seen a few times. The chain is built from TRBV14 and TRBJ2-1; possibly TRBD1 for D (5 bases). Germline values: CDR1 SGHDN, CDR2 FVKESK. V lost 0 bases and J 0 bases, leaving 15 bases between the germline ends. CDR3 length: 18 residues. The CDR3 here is CASSQEDRQGSSYNEQFF. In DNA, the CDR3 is TGTGCCAGCAGCCAAGAGGATAGGCAGGGCAGCTCCTACAATGAGCAGTTCTTC. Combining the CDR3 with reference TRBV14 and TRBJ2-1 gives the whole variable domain EAGVTQFPSHSVIEKGQTVTLRCDPISGHDNLYWYRRVMGKEIKFLLHFVKESKQDESGMPNNRFLAERTGGTYSTLKVQPAELEDSGVYFCASSQEDRQGSSYNEQFFGPGTRLTVL.

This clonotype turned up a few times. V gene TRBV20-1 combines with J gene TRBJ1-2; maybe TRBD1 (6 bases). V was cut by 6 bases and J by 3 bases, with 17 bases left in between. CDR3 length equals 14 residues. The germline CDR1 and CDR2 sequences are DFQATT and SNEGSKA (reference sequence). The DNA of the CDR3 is TGCAGTGCCAAGACAGGCCGGGCAGACTATGGCTACACCTTC. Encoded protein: CSAKTGRADYGYTF.

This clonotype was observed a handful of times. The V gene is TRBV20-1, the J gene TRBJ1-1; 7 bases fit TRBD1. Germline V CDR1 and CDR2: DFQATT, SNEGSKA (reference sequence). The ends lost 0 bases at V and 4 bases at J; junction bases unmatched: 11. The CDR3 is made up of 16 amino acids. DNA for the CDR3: TGCAGTGCTAGAGACCATATTCAGGGGGAAAGCACTGAAGCTTTCTTT. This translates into CSARDHIQGESTEAFF.

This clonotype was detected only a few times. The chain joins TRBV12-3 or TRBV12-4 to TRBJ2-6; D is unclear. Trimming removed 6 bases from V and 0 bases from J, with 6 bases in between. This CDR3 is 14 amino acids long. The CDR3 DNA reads TGTGCCAGCAGAAAAGCCTCTGGGGCCAACGTCCTGACTTTC. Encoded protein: CASRKASGANVLTF.

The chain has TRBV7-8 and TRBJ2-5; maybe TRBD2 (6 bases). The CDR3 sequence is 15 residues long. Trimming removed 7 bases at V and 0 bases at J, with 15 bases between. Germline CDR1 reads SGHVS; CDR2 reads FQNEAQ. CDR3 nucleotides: TGTGCCAGCACCCCGAAAAGGGACTACCAAGAGACCCAGTACTTC. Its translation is CASTPKRDYQETQYF.

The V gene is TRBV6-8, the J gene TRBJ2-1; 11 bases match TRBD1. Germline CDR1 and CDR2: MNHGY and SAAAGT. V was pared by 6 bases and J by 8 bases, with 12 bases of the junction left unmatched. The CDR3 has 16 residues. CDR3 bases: TGTGCCAGCAGCCAGAGACCGGGACAGGGGGTAGATGAGCAGTTCTTC. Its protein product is CASSQRPGQGVDEQFF.

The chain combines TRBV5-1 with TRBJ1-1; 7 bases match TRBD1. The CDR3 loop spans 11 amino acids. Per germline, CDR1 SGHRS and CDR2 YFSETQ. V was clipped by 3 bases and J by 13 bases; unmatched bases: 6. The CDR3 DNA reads TGCGCCAGCAGCTACAGGGGAATGGTTTTCTTT. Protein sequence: CASSYRGMVFF.

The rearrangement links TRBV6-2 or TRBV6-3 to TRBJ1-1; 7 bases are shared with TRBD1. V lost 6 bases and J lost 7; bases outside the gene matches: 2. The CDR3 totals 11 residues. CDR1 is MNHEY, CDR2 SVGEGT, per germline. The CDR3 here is CASRQGYEAFF. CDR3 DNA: TGTGCCAGCAGACAGGGGTATGAAGCTTTCTTT.

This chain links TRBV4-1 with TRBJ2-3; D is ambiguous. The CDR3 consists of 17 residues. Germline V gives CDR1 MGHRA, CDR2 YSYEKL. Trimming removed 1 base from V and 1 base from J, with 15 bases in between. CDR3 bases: TGCGCCAGCAGCCAAGTCAGGTCGCAAGCTGGCACAGATACGCAGTATTTT. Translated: CASSQVRSQAGTDTQYF.

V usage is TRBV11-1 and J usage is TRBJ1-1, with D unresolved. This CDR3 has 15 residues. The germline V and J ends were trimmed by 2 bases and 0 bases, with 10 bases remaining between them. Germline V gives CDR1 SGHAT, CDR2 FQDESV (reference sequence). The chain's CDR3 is CASSLSAGLNTEAFF. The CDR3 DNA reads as TGTGCCAGCAGCTTATCGGCAGGTTTGAACACTGAAGCTTTCTTT.

The chain's CDR3 is CAWSASGQGVGGYTF. The CDR3, as DNA: TGTGCCTGGAGCGCTTCAGGACAGGGGGTGGGGGGCTACACCTTC. The chain couples TRBV30 to TRBJ1-2, with TRBD1 identical over 10 bases. J gave up 8 bases and V 3 bases, and 12 bases lay outside the gene matches. This CDR3 comprises 15 residues. Germline values: CDR1 GTSNPN, CDR2 SVGIG (reference sequence).

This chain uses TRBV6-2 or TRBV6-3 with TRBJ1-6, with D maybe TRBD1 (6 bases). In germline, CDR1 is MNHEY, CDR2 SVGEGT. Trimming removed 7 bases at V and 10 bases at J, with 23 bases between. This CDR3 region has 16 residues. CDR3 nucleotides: TGTGCCAGCACCAGACCAAGCAGGGGAGAAGGGTCACCCCTCCACTTT. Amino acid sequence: CASTRPSRGEGSPLHF.

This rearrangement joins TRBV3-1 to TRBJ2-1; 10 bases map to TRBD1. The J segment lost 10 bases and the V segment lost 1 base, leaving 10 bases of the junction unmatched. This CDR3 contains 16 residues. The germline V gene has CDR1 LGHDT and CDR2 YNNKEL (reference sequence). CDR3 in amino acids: CASSQVGTGAEGEQFF. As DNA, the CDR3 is TGTGCCAGCAGCCAAGTAGGGACAGGGGCCGAGGGGGAGCAGTTCTTC.

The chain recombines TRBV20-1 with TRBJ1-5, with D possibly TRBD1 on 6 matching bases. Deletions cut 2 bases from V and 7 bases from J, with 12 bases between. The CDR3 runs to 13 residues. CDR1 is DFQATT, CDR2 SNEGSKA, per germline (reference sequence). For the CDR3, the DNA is TGCAGTGCTAGACGGACAGAGGGGCAGCCCCAGCATTTT. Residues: CSARRTEGQPQHF.